One and the same sample provided the 10 T cell receptor beta chains below, sequenced in a study of T cells in Graves' hyperthyroidism and ophthalmopathy. Template material for amplifying TCR beta CDR3 regions consisted of RNA transcripts. Primed by the HTBI set, a first-round RT-PCR was run on the TCR CDR3. One entry per CDR3 protein results from TCRdb running MiXCR on the multiplex PCR reads. In the table there are approximately 690,000 distinct CDR3 sequences, 14% of which are singletons. The sample taken for sequencing was blood. These receptors came from a woman aged 50 to 60 with Graves' ophthalmopathy.

This clonotype occurred many times. This chain joins TRBV7-2 and TRBJ2-7; D may match TRBD1 or TRBD2 (6 bases each). Trimming removed 0 bases at V and 3 bases at J, with 12 bases between. CDR3 length: 15 residues. Germline CDR1 and CDR2: SGHTA and FQGNSA. CDR3 region: CASSLATGGHYEQYF. The CDR3 coding sequence is TGTGCCAGCAGCTTAGCTACCGGGGGCCACTACGAGCAGTACTTC.

This clonotype was picked up many times. The chain carries TRBV2 and TRBJ2-3; 7 nucleotides line up with TRBD2. The V gene's germline CDR1 is SNHLY and CDR2 FYNNEI. The CDR3 is 18 residues long. The J segment lost 6 bases and the V segment lost 3 bases, leaving 18 bases of the junction unmatched. CDR3 protein: CASSEGLERGRASDTQYF. The CDR3 DNA is TGTGCCAGCAGTGAGGGTTTGGAGCGGGGTAGGGCTTCCGATACGCAGTATTTT.

Only a few counts were recorded for this clonotype. The V call is TRBV20-1, the J call TRBJ2-3; possibly TRBD2 for D (6 bases). The CDR3 has 15 amino acids. CDR1 is DFQATT, CDR2 SNEGSKA, per germline (reference sequence). Trimming stripped 3 bases from V and 1 base from J, with 14 bases between. Here the CDR3 reads CSASNVGGRTDTQYF. CDR3 DNA sequence: TGCAGTGCTAGTAATGTGGGAGGTCGCACAGATACGCAGTATTTT.

This clonotype was detected many times. The genes are TRBV29-1 and TRBJ2-7; D is perhaps TRBD1 or TRBD2 (5 bases each). The CDR3 is made up of 12 amino acids. Germline-derived CDR1 and CDR2 are SQVTM and ANQGSEA. V lost 4 bases to trimming and J lost 4 bases, with 11 bases between them. In DNA form, the CDR3 reads TGCAGCGTTGCGGCAGGGAGTTACGAGCAGTACTTC. Translating gives CSVAAGSYEQYF.

Many counts were recorded for this clonotype. The chain has TRBV5-6 and TRBJ1-4, with D possibly being TRBD1 (5 bases). This CDR3 is built from 15 residues. Trimming pared 4 bases from V and 8 bases from J, leaving 18 bases between. Germline V gene data show CDR1 as SGHDT and CDR2 as YYEEEE. CDR3 sequence: CASSLGQWGSEKLFF. The CDR3 DNA reads as TGTGCCAGCAGCCTCGGACAATGGGGGTCCGAAAAACTGTTTTTT.

Many counts were recorded for this clonotype. The chain carries TRBV7-9 and TRBJ2-3, with 7 bases matching TRBD2. The germline gives CDR1 SEHNR, CDR2 FQNEAQ (reference sequence). The CDR3 sequence is 16 residues long. V gave up 4 bases and J gave up 6 bases; unmatched junction bases: 13. The CDR3 reads CASSSLLGGSDDTQYF. CDR3 coding DNA: TGTGCCAGCAGCTCCCTCCTAGGCGGGAGCGATGATACGCAGTATTTT.

At least ten counts were recorded for this clonotype. The CDR3 nucleotides are TGTGCCAGCAGCGCAGAGATTGAGACCCAGTACTTC. Translating gives CASSAEIETQYF. The J gene is TRBJ2-5, the V gene TRBV6-2 or TRBV6-3; D is ambiguous. Trimming cost V 6 bases and J 5 bases, with 10 bases left between them. This CDR3 spans 12 amino acids. Germline CDR1 reads MNHEY; CDR2 reads SVGEGT.

The V gene is TRBV12-3 or TRBV12-4, the J gene TRBJ2-2; D is ambiguous. The V end lost 7 bases, the J end lost 8 bases, and 11 bases lay between the germline ends. The CDR3 is made up of 12 amino acids. The CDR3 loop reads CASKITKGELFF. The CDR3 bases are TGTGCCAGCAAAATAACAAAAGGGGAGCTGTTTTTT.

This clonotype was observed at least ten times. The chain is built from TRBV11-2 and TRBJ2-7; TRBD2 aligns across 11 bases. The CDR3 covers 16 residues. V shed 5 bases, J shed 3 bases, and the junction held 9 bases outside the gene matches. Germline CDR1 reads SGHAT; CDR2 reads FQNNGV. This CDR3 is CASSPLGSGRGYEQYF. The CDR3 DNA reads as TGTGCCAGCAGCCCCCTAGGTAGCGGGAGGGGCTACGAGCAGTACTTC.

This chain joins TRBV20-1 and TRBJ2-7, with D perhaps TRBD2 (6 bases). There are 14 residues in the CDR3. The V gene's germline CDR1 is DFQATT and CDR2 SNEGSKA (reference sequence). V lost 6 bases and J lost 2, with 17 bases in between. Here the CDR3 DNA reads TGCAGTGCGAACTTTATAGCGGACACCTACGAGCAGTACTTC. Its protein is CSANFIADTYEQYF.